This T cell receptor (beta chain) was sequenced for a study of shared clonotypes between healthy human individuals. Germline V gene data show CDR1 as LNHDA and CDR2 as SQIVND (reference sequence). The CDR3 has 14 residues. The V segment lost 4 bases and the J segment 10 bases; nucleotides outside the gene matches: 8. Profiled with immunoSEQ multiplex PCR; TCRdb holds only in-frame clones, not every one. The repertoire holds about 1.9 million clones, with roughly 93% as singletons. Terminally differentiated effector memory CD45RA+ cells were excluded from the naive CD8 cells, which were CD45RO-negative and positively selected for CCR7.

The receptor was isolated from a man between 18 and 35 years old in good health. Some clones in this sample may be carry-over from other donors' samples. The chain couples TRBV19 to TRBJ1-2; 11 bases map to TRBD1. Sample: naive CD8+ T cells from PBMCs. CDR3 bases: TGTGCCAGTAGTACAACCGGGACAGGGGGGATCTACACCTTC. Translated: CASSTTGTGGIYTF.